What follows describes a single T cell receptor beta chain. The antigen is undetermined. Every subset had its genomic DNA shared out evenly among several immunoSEQ plates. In the source study's methods: Junction-only sequences without quality scores were provided by ImmunoSEQ, so filtering was different. Clones were read by immunoSEQ multiplex PCR, and TCRdb kept only the in-frame ones, dropping some. V, J and clone size are taken as reported in that table, and D and trimming were inferred from the DNA itself. The sample lists about 980,000 clones, approximately 80% occurring once. The V segment lost 3 bases and the J segment 7 bases; nucleotides outside the gene matches: 6. This CDR3 has 14 residues. The germline V gene has CDR1 SGHTA and CDR2 FQGNSA. The source of the sample is a study of shared clonotypes between healthy human individuals. Study results and limitations: Naive subsets typically showed greater estimated richness than memory subsets.

The chain employs TRBV7-2 and TRBJ1-5, with 7 nucleotides matching TRBD1. Material: memory CD4+ T cells sorted from blood. Noted subset: CD45RA-negative fraction. The receptor was derived from a young man in good health. This CDR3 reads CASSFRQGGQPQHF. The CDR3 nucleotides read TGTGCCAGCAGCTTCCGACAGGGAGGACAGCCCCAGCATTTT.